A single T cell receptor beta chain is shown here with its context. This sample was included in a study of shared clonotypes between healthy human individuals. Measured with immunoSEQ multiplex PCR; TCRdb has only the in-frame clones, and not every one. The sample records about 2.3 million clones, 92% being singletons. Looked up from germline, CDR1 is SGHVS and CDR2 is FQNEAQ. The CDR3 is 15 amino acids. V lost 7 bases and J 3 bases, leaving 16 bases between the germline ends. Sample: naive CD4+ T cells from PBMCs. Subset given: CD45RA+ positively selected. This clonotype was sampled from a man aged 18-30 years in good health. Some clones in this sample may be carry-over from other donors' samples. The rearrangement links TRBV7-8 to TRBJ2-1; D not resolved. CDR3 region: CASTWKGTYYNEQFF. In DNA, the CDR3 is TGTGCCAGCACATGGAAGGGAACTTACTACAATGAGCAGTTCTTC. Complete variable domain (other parts from reference TRBV7-8 and TRBJ2-1): GAGVSQSPRYKVAKRGQDVALRCDPISGHVSLFWYQQALGQGPEFLTYFQNEAQLDKSGLPSDRFFAERPEGSVSTLKIQRTQQEDSAVYLCASTWKGTYYNEQFFGPGTRLTVL.